This T cell receptor beta chain was identified in a study of cytomegalovirus exposure and HLA in healthy donors. CDR1 and CDR2 (germline): MRHNA, SNTAGT. The CDR3 is made up of 13 amino acids. Trimming took 6 bases from V and 2 from J, leaving 9 bases between them. The study's findings and limits: The majority of CMV-associated TCR beta chains were reported as apparently HLA-restricted in a later analysis. Researchers reported in a later analysis that a missense DCLRE1C variant was tied to TCR beta V- and J-gene trimming. An analysis done earlier found most TCR beta V segments productive about 87% or about 30% of the time. Most TCR sequences showed up rarely, but some public TCRs showed up in many donors.

Primers: 60 Vbeta forward and 13 Jbeta reverse. Assay used: immunoSEQ multiplex PCR; TCRdb lists only in-frame clones, some missing. The sample includes about 160,000 clones, approximately 78% seen only once; the top ten take 0.9% to 1%. Comment on this clone: What it recognizes is unknown.

This chain connects TRBV6-4 to TRBJ2-3, with D unresolved. This sequence originates from a girl aged 2 to 9 in good health and CMV-seropositive. Sequenced: PBMCs. This CDR3 reads CASSLGTTDTQYF. DNA for the CDR3: TGTGCCAGCAGCCTGGGCACCACAGATACGCAGTATTTT.